Given below is one T cell receptor (beta chain) in context. Its matching antigen is unknown. These data come from a study of cytomegalovirus exposure and HLA in healthy donors. The overall study: A later analysis reported the same platform for the 90 to 150 validation repertoires and the approximately 700 first-cohort repertoires.

General study points: The study labeled about 160 TCR beta chains cytomegalovirus-associated. The tendency of first-cohort TCR clusters to co-occur in the 120 validation repertoires was the finding of a later analysis.

TCRdb's copy holds only in-frame clones and misses some; the assay was immunoSEQ multiplex PCR. The sample lists tens of thousands of clones; around 96% were seen once. V gave up 6 bases and J gave up 5 bases; unmatched junction bases: 7. Germline values: CDR1 MNHEY, CDR2 SVGAGI. The CDR3 sequence is 15 residues long. This receptor was taken from a man aged 18 to 30 in good health and CMV-seropositive. The V gene is TRBV6-5, the J gene TRBJ2-5; 12 bases agree with TRBD2. The material sequenced was PBMCs. CDR3 loop: CASRRLAGVIETQYF. The CDR3 coding sequence is TGTGCCAGCAGACGACTAGCGGGGGTTATCGAGACCCAGTACTTC.